This entry describes one TCR beta chain. The antigen is not known. These data come from a study of T cell responses to AZD1222 COVID-19 vaccine. Overall study results and limits: The study sampled repertoires only after the peak T cell response. Spike was spanned by vaccine-associated CD4 TCRs, with dominance at 160-218 and 743-854.

The method was immunoSEQ multiplex PCR; TCRdb's version includes in-frame clones alone and lacks a portion of them. This table has some 150,000 clones, about 90% appearing once. Sample: peripheral blood, taken on day 0 of AZD1222 vaccination. The clonotype originates from an adult in good health.

The CDR3: CASRGTGLGQPQHF. As DNA, the CDR3 is TGTGCCAGCAGAGGGACGGGCTTGGGGCAGCCCCAGCATTTT. The chain combines TRBV2 with TRBJ1-5; D possibly corresponds to TRBD1 (5 bases). Germline V gene data show CDR1 as SNHLY and CDR2 as FYNNEI. Trimming took 6 bases from V and 7 from J, leaving 16 bases between them. CDR3 length: 14 amino acids.